One and the same sample provided the 32 T cell receptor beta chains below, sequenced in a study of CD8 T cells in ankylosing spondylitis. MiXCR, run by TCRdb on the 5' RACE reads, gives a single entry per CDR3 protein. The sample has about 30,000 distinct CDR3 sequences; less than 6.5% are singletons. Input material: blood, either unsorted or a sorted T cell fraction (not recorded which). The receptors were gathered from a female donor with ankylosing spondylitis or in good health (not recorded which).

Many counts were recorded for this clonotype. The genes are TRBV9 and TRBJ2-3; no clear D. The CDR3 covers 12 residues. Germline CDR1 SGDLS, CDR2 YYNGEE. V dropped 0 bases and J dropped 4 bases, with 3 bases sitting between them. CDR3 coding DNA: TGTGCCAGCAGCGTAGATCCAGATACGCAGTATTTT. Protein sequence: CASSVDPDTQYF.

In its sample, this clonotype was seen many times. J is TRBJ2-5 and V is TRBV9; D remains ambiguous. V dropped 1 base and J dropped 0 bases, with 10 bases sitting between them. CDR1 and CDR2 from the germline V gene are SGDLS and YYNGEE. The CDR3 length is 15 residues. The CDR3 protein is CASSVSGSHQETQYF. The CDR3 region has the DNA TGTGCCAGCAGCGTAAGTGGCAGCCACCAAGAGACCCAGTACTTC.

The rearrangement joins TRBV9 to TRBJ1-2, with a possible D match to TRBD1 (5 bases). The CDR3 loop spans 17 amino acids. V lost 1 base to trimming and J lost 2 bases, with 18 bases between them. Per the germline V gene, CDR1 is SGDLS and CDR2 is YYNGEE. CDR3 coding DNA: TGTGCCAGCAGCGTAACACCCAGGGCGCTGGGCAACTATGGCTACACCTTC. Protein product: CASSVTPRALGNYGYTF.

This clonotype was observed at least ten times. V usage is TRBV9 and J usage is TRBJ1-2; D is possibly TRBD1 (5 bases). Germline V lookup: CDR1 SGDLS, CDR2 YYNGEE. V lost 4 bases and J 1 base, leaving 17 bases between the germline ends. The CDR3 sequence is 16 residues long. CDR3 bases: TGTGCCAGCAGCCCCACAGGTAGGGGTATTAACTATGGCTACACCTTC. Its translation is CASSPTGRGINYGYTF.

This clonotype was recorded many times. The V gene is TRBV9, the J gene TRBJ2-1, with 7 bases identical to TRBD1. The CDR3 has 16 amino acids. With V trimmed by 3 bases and J by 1 base, 7 bases remained unmatched. Germline-derived CDR1 and CDR2 are SGDLS and YYNGEE. The CDR3 coding sequence is TGTGCCAGCAGCGAAGGACCGGGACAGTCCTACAATGAGCAGTTCTTC. Protein product: CASSEGPGQSYNEQFF.

The V gene is TRBV9, the J gene TRBJ2-1; the D gene is possibly TRBD2 (5 bases). This CDR3 has 13 amino acids. The V and J ends lost 3 bases and 4 bases respectively, with 8 bases between them. Germline V lookup: CDR1 SGDLS, CDR2 YYNGEE. CDR3 DNA sequence: TGTGCCAGCAGCGGGCGGGCTTACAATGAGCAGTTCTTC. Its protein product is CASSGRAYNEQFF.

This clonotype showed up just a few times. The rearrangement links TRBV9 to TRBJ2-3, with 9 bases that match TRBD2. Looked up from germline, CDR1 is SGDLS and CDR2 is YYNGEE. V dropped 2 bases and J dropped 2; count of bases not matched to a gene: 3. The CDR3 covers 15 residues. The chain's CDR3 is CASSVASGVTDTQYF. In DNA, the CDR3 is TGTGCCAGCAGCGTCGCTAGCGGGGTCACAGATACGCAGTATTTT.

This clonotype was detected ten times or more. This chain links TRBV9 with TRBJ2-2; 10 bases agree with TRBD1. CDR1 is SGDLS, CDR2 YYNGEE, per germline. The CDR3 is 20 amino acids. V was pared by 0 bases and J by 1 base, with 12 bases of the junction left unmatched. CDR3 sequence: CASSVGLGQGSILNTGELFF. In nucleotides, the CDR3 is TGTGCCAGCAGCGTAGGCTTGGGACAGGGGTCCATCCTGAACACCGGGGAGCTGTTTTTT.

This clonotype appeared many times. Here the CDR3 DNA reads TGTGCCAGCAGCGTAGTTGCAGGGGGCTCTGGGGCCAACGTCCTGACTTTC. Protein sequence: CASSVVAGGSGANVLTF. This chain connects TRBV9 to TRBJ2-6, with TRBD1 matching 7 bases. This CDR3 spans 17 amino acids. With V trimmed by 0 bases and J by 0 bases, 3 bases remained unmatched. Per germline, CDR1 SGDLS and CDR2 YYNGEE. Full variable domain (missing parts from reference TRBV9 and TRBJ2-6): DSGVTQTPKHLITATGQRVTLRCSPRSGDLSVYWYQQSLDQGLQFLIQYYNGEERAKGNILERFSAQQFPDLHSELNLSSLELGDSALYFCASSVVAGGSGANVLTFGAGSRLTVL.

There are many counts of this clonotype. The chain is built from TRBV9 and TRBJ2-5; the D gene could be TRBD1 or TRBD2 (5 bases each). This CDR3 is 15 amino acids long. With 0 bases removed from V and 2 bases from J, the gap between germline ends came to 11 bases. Per germline, CDR1 SGDLS and CDR2 YYNGEE. DNA of the CDR3: TGTGCCAGCAGCGTAGATGGGGGTCTGCAAGAGACCCAGTACTTC. Its protein product is CASSVDGGLQETQYF.

Details on this clonotype: This sequence may be a read error, since a much larger clone differs from it by one base. The chain's CDR3 is CASSVAGVTGTQYF. The CDR3 region has the DNA TGTGCCAGCAGCGTAGCAGGGGTCACAGGTACGCAGTATTTT. The chain links TRBV9 to TRBJ2-3; a weak D match, TRBD1 (6 bases). The CDR3 consists of 14 residues. Germline CDR1 SGDLS, CDR2 YYNGEE.

This clonotype has ten or more counts. CDR3 sequence: CASSVVAGGNQETQYF. For the CDR3, the DNA is TGTGCCAGCAGCGTAGTGGCGGGGGGAAACCAAGAGACCCAGTACTTC. This chain joins TRBV9 and TRBJ2-5, with TRBD2 identical over 8 bases. Trimming at V came to 0 bases and at J to 0 bases, leaving 4 bases not matched to a gene. Germline V gene data show CDR1 as SGDLS and CDR2 as YYNGEE. The CDR3 has 16 amino acids.

This clonotype has only a few counts. This chain links TRBV9 with TRBJ2-3; D gene ambiguous. The CDR3 loop spans 13 amino acids. V gave up 0 bases and J gave up 6 bases, with 8 bases separating them. Germline V CDR1 and CDR2: SGDLS, YYNGEE. CDR3 nucleotides: TGTGCCAGCAGCGTAGTGGCTTTGGATACGCAGTATTTT. It yields the protein CASSVVALDTQYF.

This clonotype was seen ten or more times. V is TRBV9 and J is TRBJ2-2; perhaps TRBD1 as D (6 bases). The V and J ends lost 4 bases and 1 base respectively, with 11 bases between them. The CDR3 runs to 15 residues. Germline CDR1 and CDR2: SGDLS and YYNGEE. In DNA, the CDR3 is TGTGCCAGCAGCCTAGGGGGAAGGAACACCGGGGAGCTGTTTTTT. It yields the protein CASSLGGRNTGELFF.

This clonotype showed up many times. The CDR3 loop reads CASSVSPSRVADTQYF. CDR3 bases: TGTGCCAGCAGCGTATCCCCGTCCAGGGTCGCAGATACGCAGTATTTT. This chain links TRBV9 with TRBJ2-3, with D perhaps TRBD1 (5 bases). V was shortened by 1 base and J by 4 bases, with 16 bases between the two germline ends. Per the germline V gene, CDR1 is SGDLS and CDR2 is YYNGEE. This CDR3 region has 16 residues.

This clonotype was counted at least ten times. V and J are TRBV9 and TRBJ1-5, with TRBD1 identical over 9 bases. Trimming removed 0 bases from V and 3 bases from J; junction bases left unmatched: 1. The CDR3 consists of 15 residues. In germline, CDR1 is SGDLS, CDR2 YYNGEE. CDR3 sequence: CASSVGTGDNQPQHF. In DNA form, the CDR3 reads TGTGCCAGCAGCGTAGGGACAGGGGACAATCAGCCCCAGCATTTT.

For this clonotype: A much larger clone lies one base from this, so it may be a read error. The chain is built from TRBV9 and TRBJ2-1; 8 nucleotides align to TRBD2. The length of the CDR3 is 13 residues. Losses at the gene ends were 4 bases for V and 11 bases for J; bases not matched to a gene: 8. Looked up from germline, CDR1 is SGDLS and CDR2 is YYNGEE. Here the CDR3 reads CASSPTSVGKQFF. The CDR3 coding sequence is TGTGCCAGCAGCCCGACTAGCGTCGGTAAGCAGTTCTTC.

This clonotype was picked up many times. The chain couples TRBV9 to TRBJ1-2; D gene unclear. V was shortened by 0 bases and J by 4 bases, with 4 bases between the two germline ends. Germline V lookup: CDR1 SGDLS, CDR2 YYNGEE. The CDR3 has 12 residues. The CDR3 sequence: CASSVDRYGYTF. The CDR3 region has the DNA TGTGCCAGCAGCGTAGACCGCTATGGCTACACCTTC.

This clonotype has ten or more counts. The chain couples TRBV9 to TRBJ1-2; no clear D. V was pared by 0 bases and J by 3 bases, with 12 bases between. CDR1 is SGDLS, CDR2 YYNGEE, per germline. This CDR3 region has 15 residues. The CDR3 loop reads CASSVGDPQDYGYTF. CDR3 nucleotides: TGTGCCAGCAGCGTAGGAGACCCCCAGGACTATGGCTACACCTTC.

This clonotype is judged medium-sized. This rearrangement joins TRBV9 to TRBJ1-2, with D unresolved. Trimming stripped 0 bases from V and 4 bases from J, with 10 bases between. The CDR3 covers 14 residues. From germline, CDR1 is SGDLS and CDR2 YYNGEE. The CDR3 loop is CASSVGTGSYGYTF. The CDR3 bases are TGTGCCAGCAGCGTAGGTACGGGCAGCTATGGCTACACCTTC.

As to this clonotype: Given a much more abundant clone one base away, this may be a read error. J is TRBJ2-5 and V is TRBV9, with 9 bases lining up with TRBD2. CDR1 and CDR2 from the germline V gene are SGDLS and YYNGEE. CDR3 length: 15 residues. The CDR3 spells CSSSVAGAEGETQYF. For the CDR3, the DNA is TGTTCCAGCAGCGTAGCGGGGGCCGAGGGGGAGACCCAGTACTTC.

This clonotype was seen many times. The chain is built from TRBV9 and TRBJ2-1; a weak D match, TRBD2 (6 bases). Trimming left V 4 bases short and J 7 bases short, with 18 bases between. The germline gives CDR1 SGDLS, CDR2 YYNGEE. CDR3 length equals 15 residues. The CDR3 bases are TGTGCCAGCAGCAGTGTCGGGAGTTCAAATAATGAGCAGTTCTTC. It yields the protein CASSSVGSSNNEQFF.

This rearrangement joins TRBV9 to TRBJ2-1, with D possibly called TRBD1 or TRBD2 (6 bases each). The CDR3 extends over 13 amino acids. Per germline, CDR1 SGDLS and CDR2 YYNGEE. Trimming left V 4 bases short and J 7 bases short, with 12 bases between. In DNA, the CDR3 is TGTGCCAGCAGCCCCCCGGGGGCAAATGAGCAGTTCTTC. It codes for CASSPPGANEQFF.

The chain is built from TRBV9 and TRBJ2-1; 7 bases map to TRBD1. Unmatched junction bases numbered 6, after V lost 4 bases and J lost 8 bases. CDR1 and CDR2 (germline): SGDLS, YYNGEE. The CDR3 is made up of 13 amino acids. This CDR3 is CASSPQGVYEQFF. The CDR3 nucleotides read TGTGCCAGCAGCCCGCAGGGGGTGTATGAGCAGTTCTTC.

At least ten counts were recorded for this clonotype. The J gene is TRBJ2-2, the V gene TRBV9, with a tentative D call TRBD2 (6 bases). Germline values: CDR1 SGDLS, CDR2 YYNGEE. This CDR3 has 15 residues. The germline V and J ends were trimmed by 4 bases and 0 bases, with 10 bases remaining between them. This CDR3 reads CASSPRGTNTGELFF. The CDR3 nucleotides are TGTGCCAGCAGCCCCCGGGGGACGAACACCGGGGAGCTGTTTTTT.

This clonotype is labeled as medium-sized. This chain's CDR3 is CASSRQGGIQYF. In DNA form, the CDR3 reads TGTGCCAGCAGCCGACAGGGTGGGATTCAGTACTTC. V is TRBV9 and J is TRBJ2-4; the match to TRBD1 covers 7 bases. This CDR3 region has 12 residues. Germline assignment: CDR1 SGDLS and CDR2 YYNGEE. The V and J ends lost 4 bases and 10 bases, in that order; junction bases with no gene match: 5.

This clonotype was recorded at least ten times. The rearrangement joins TRBV9 to TRBJ2-5, with no clear D. V was trimmed by 0 bases and J by 1 base, leaving 10 bases between them. The CDR3 has 15 residues. Per the germline V gene, CDR1 is SGDLS and CDR2 is YYNGEE. CDR3 coding DNA: TGTGCCAGCAGCGTAGCGGGTGGGATCCAAGAGACCCAGTACTTC. Protein sequence: CASSVAGGIQETQYF.

The chain joins TRBV9 to TRBJ1-3; D not resolved. Germline lookup yields CDR1 SGDLS and CDR2 YYNGEE. V lost 0 bases and J 0 bases, leaving 7 bases between the germline ends. The CDR3 has 15 residues. Here the CDR3 reads CASSVAVNSGNTIYF. CDR3 nucleotide sequence: TGTGCCAGCAGCGTAGCGGTAAACTCTGGAAACACCATATATTTT.

This clonotype was counted only a few times. The rearrangement uses TRBV9 and TRBJ2-6; TRBD2 matches 9 bases. Germline V gives CDR1 SGDLS, CDR2 YYNGEE. Unmatched junction bases numbered 5, after V lost 0 bases and J lost 1 base. CDR3 size: 18 residues. CDR3 nucleotide sequence: TGTGCCAGCAGCGTAGATCCTAGCGGGGTTTCTGGGGCCAACGTCCTGACTTTC. Translated, it gives CASSVDPSGVSGANVLTF.

By frequency in the sample, this clonotype is medium-sized. The genes are TRBV9 and TRBJ2-2; 7 bases align to TRBD2. V lost 2 bases and J lost 1; bases outside the gene matches: 2. Germline V gene data show CDR1 as SGDLS and CDR2 as YYNGEE. The CDR3 covers 15 residues. The CDR3 protein is CASSVVAGNTGELFF. In nucleotides, the CDR3 is TGTGCCAGCAGCGTTGTAGCGGGGAACACCGGGGAGCTGTTTTTT.

This clonotype turned up a few times. The chain combines TRBV9 with TRBJ2-5; 13 bases agree with TRBD2. Germline CDR1 and CDR2: SGDLS and YYNGEE. After removal of 4 bases from V and 2 bases from J, the junction contained 8 bases not matched to a gene. The CDR3 contains 17 residues. CDR3 sequence (DNA): TGTGCCAGCAGCCCCCGGACTAGCGGGGGCCCTCAAGAGACCCAGTACTTC. Translated, it gives CASSPRTSGGPQETQYF.

The chain links TRBV9 to TRBJ2-1; 14 nucleotides match TRBD2. J was trimmed by 2 bases and V by 3 bases; bases with no gene match: 4. The CDR3 sequence is 17 residues long. The V gene's germline CDR1 is SGDLS and CDR2 YYNGEE. CDR3 DNA: TGTGCCAGCAGCGCCGGACTAGCGGGAGGACCCTACAATGAGCAGTTCTTC. Its translation is CASSAGLAGGPYNEQFF.